The 17 T cell receptor beta chains in this list originate from one sample, sequenced in a study of T cell responses to AZD1222 COVID-19 vaccine. The repertoire was sequenced with immunoSEQ multiplex PCR; TCRdb's copy has only in-frame clones and lacks some. In the table there are over 130,000 clones, about 90% of which are singletons. The sample consisted of peripheral blood, taken 28 days after the second AZD1222 dose. Every receptor here comes from an adult who received the AZD1222 COVID-19 vaccine.

This clone was detected a few times. The CDR3 bases are TGTGCCAGCAGCTTATCATCGAGACGTTCACCCCTCCACTTT. Translating gives CASSLSSRRSPLHF. The J gene is TRBJ1-6, the V gene TRBV7-2; no clear D. Trimming left V 2 bases short and J 9 bases short, with 11 bases between. CDR1 is SGHTA and CDR2 is FQGNSA in the germline V gene. The CDR3 contains 14 residues.

The chain recombines TRBV29-1 with TRBJ1-1; tentative D call: TRBD1 (6 bases). CDR3 length: 14 residues. CDR1 SQVTM and CDR2 ANQGSEA come from the germline V gene. V shed 5 bases and J shed 0 bases, with 13 bases lying between them. The CDR3 nucleotides are TGCAGCGTTTATAGGGGGAGATTGAACACTGAAGCTTTCTTT. It is translated as CSVYRGRLNTEAFF.

The rearrangement links TRBV27 to TRBJ1-2, with TRBD1 matching 8 bases. V was clipped by 6 bases and J by 4 bases; unmatched bases: 7. CDR1 is MNHEY and CDR2 is SMNVEV in the germline V gene (reference sequence). This CDR3 spans 14 amino acids. The CDR3 loop is CASSQGTGVYGYTF. CDR3 in DNA: TGTGCCAGCAGCCAAGGGACAGGAGTCTATGGCTACACCTTC.

The rearrangement joins TRBV5-6 to TRBJ1-5; a possible D gene is TRBD1 (5 bases). V shed 0 bases and J shed 3 bases, with 13 bases lying between them. The CDR3 spans 16 residues. The germline V gene encodes CDR1 SGHDT and CDR2 YYEEEE. The CDR3 nucleotides read TGTGCCAGCAGCTTGGGGCGGGGGACTCTCAATCAGCCCCAGCATTTT. Translated, it gives CASSLGRGTLNQPQHF.

The rearrangement joins TRBV28 to TRBJ1-2; 7 positions agree with TRBD1. The CDR3 consists of 17 residues. Germline values: CDR1 MDHEN, CDR2 SYDVKM. J lost 2 bases, V lost 2 bases, and 11 bases had no gene match. CDR3 nucleotides: TGTGCCAGCAGTTTAGGGGACAGAGCCTTTGGAAACTATGGCTACACCTTC. This gives the protein CASSLGDRAFGNYGYTF.

The chain recombines TRBV19 with TRBJ1-5; D not resolved. Deletions cut 1 base from V and 1 base from J, with 8 bases between. The CDR3 is made up of 15 amino acids. Germline CDR1 is LNHDA and CDR2 is SQIVND (reference sequence). CDR3 sequence reads: CASSIGGRSNQPQHF. The CDR3 DNA reads as TGTGCCAGTAGTATAGGGGGAAGGAGCAATCAGCCCCAGCATTTT.

This chain joins TRBV4-2 and TRBJ1-5; maybe TRBD1 (5 bases). The germline V gene encodes CDR1 LGHNA and CDR2 YNFKEQ. Trimming pared 4 bases from V and 2 bases from J, leaving 15 bases between. CDR3 length: 16 residues. CDR3: CASSREAGFGNQPQHF. DNA of the CDR3: TGTGCCAGCAGCCGGGAGGCAGGGTTCGGCAATCAGCCCCAGCATTTT.

The V gene is TRBV7-2, the J gene TRBJ2-1; D assignment may be TRBD1 or TRBD2 (6 bases each). Trimming stripped 3 bases from V and 7 bases from J, with 13 bases between. Germline CDR1 is SGHTA and CDR2 is FQGNSA. The CDR3 consists of 14 residues. The CDR3, as DNA: TGTGCCAGCAGCTTTTGGGGGGCGATGAATGAGCAGTTCTTC. Protein product: CASSFWGAMNEQFF. Variable domain in full (rest from reference TRBV7-2 and TRBJ2-1): GAGVSQSPSNKVTEKGKDVELRCDPISGHTALYWYRQSLGQGLEFLIYFQGNSAPDKSGLPSDRFSAERTGGSVSTLTIQRTQQEDSAVYLCASSFWGAMNEQFFGPGTRLTVL.

This sequence joins TRBV28 and TRBJ2-1, with 11 bases lining up with TRBD1. Losses at the gene ends were 5 bases for V and 7 bases for J; bases not matched to a gene: 7. CDR1 MDHEN and CDR2 SYDVKM come from the germline V gene. The CDR3 is made up of 15 amino acids. The CDR3 DNA reads TGTGCCAGCAGTCAAGGGGACAGGGGGAGGAATGAGCAGTTCTTC. Its translation: CASSQGDRGRNEQFF.

The chain couples TRBV7-9 to TRBJ1-2; 9 bases fit TRBD1. Germline lookup yields CDR1 SEHNR and CDR2 FQNEAQ (reference sequence). V shed 5 bases and J 0 bases; nucleotides not matched to a gene: 16. The CDR3 totals 19 residues. The CDR3 loop is CASSPYLSGTGPPNYGYTF. DNA for the CDR3: TGTGCCAGCAGCCCTTACTTGTCCGGGACAGGGCCTCCTAACTATGGCTACACCTTC.

The chain uses TRBV28 and TRBJ1-1, with a possible D match to TRBD1 (5 bases). Trimming removed 6 bases from V and 1 base from J, with 12 bases in between. The CDR3 consists of 14 residues. The germline V gene encodes CDR1 MDHEN and CDR2 SYDVKM. CDR3 sequence reads: CASRGPDRNTEAFF. The CDR3 DNA sequence: TGTGCCAGCAGGGGACCTGACAGGAACACTGAAGCTTTCTTT.

The chain combines TRBV12-3 or TRBV12-4 with TRBJ1-1, with D possibly matching TRBD1 (6 bases). V was cut by 6 bases and J by 8 bases, with 13 bases left in between. The CDR3 is 12 residues long. The CDR3 nucleotides read TGTGCCAGCAGCCCTTACGGACAGGAAGCTTTCTTT. It yields the protein CASSPYGQEAFF.

The rearrangement joins TRBV6-5 to TRBJ1-2; 10 bases agree with TRBD1. CDR3 length: 14 residues. V lost 6 bases, J lost 6 bases, and 7 bases stayed unmatched. Per the germline V gene, CDR1 is MNHEY and CDR2 is SVGAGI. The CDR3 DNA follows: TGTGCCAGCAGAATGACAGGGGGCGTCGATGGCTACACCTTC. Translating gives CASRMTGGVDGYTF.

This sequence joins TRBV9 and TRBJ2-3; 10 nucleotides align to TRBD2. The CDR3 consists of 15 residues. V shed 4 bases and J 0 bases; nucleotides not matched to a gene: 2. CDR1 is SGDLS, CDR2 YYNGEE, per germline. The CDR3 DNA reads TGTGCCAGCAGCCCGACTAGCGGGAGCACAGATACGCAGTATTTT. Its protein is CASSPTSGSTDTQYF.

The chain has TRBV6-5 and TRBJ2-3, with D perhaps given as TRBD1 or TRBD2 (6 bases each). Germline loops: CDR1 MNHEY, CDR2 SVGAGI. V was pared by 5 bases and J by 5 bases, with 14 bases between. This CDR3 spans 14 amino acids. The CDR3: CASSTGAGGDTQYF. Here the CDR3 DNA reads TGTGCCAGCAGTACGGGGGCCGGGGGAGATACGCAGTATTTT.

This chain links TRBV29-1 with TRBJ2-5, with 12 bases matching TRBD2. Germline trimming cut 4 bases from V and 2 bases from J; bases unmatched to any gene: 11. The CDR3 covers 17 residues. Germline-derived CDR1 and CDR2 are SQVTM and ANQGSEA. The CDR3 sequence: CSVAGLAGRPVQETQYF. For the CDR3, the DNA is TGCAGCGTTGCTGGACTAGCGGGGCGTCCCGTACAAGAGACCCAGTACTTC.

The chain uses TRBV2 and TRBJ2-3; TRBD1 matches 8 bases. After removal of 7 bases from V and 2 bases from J, the junction contained 14 bases not matched to a gene. The CDR3 is 17 amino acids. Germline V CDR1 and CDR2: SNHLY, FYNNEI. The CDR3 DNA sequence: TGTGCCAGCACCCCCCGACAGGGGCCGAGGCCCACAGATACGCAGTATTTT. This gives the protein CASTPRQGPRPTDTQYF. Together with reference TRBV2 and TRBJ2-3, the CDR3 gives the full variable domain: EPEVTQTPSHQVTQMGQEVILRCVPISNHLYFYWYRQILGQKVEFLVSFYNNEISEKSEIFDDQFSVERPDGSNFTLKIRSTKLEDSAMYFCASTPRQGPRPTDTQYFGPGTRLTVL.